What follows is one TCR beta chain and its context. This specimen comes from a study of PD-1 blockade in classical Hodgkin lymphoma. The ends lost 2 bases at V and 2 bases at J; junction bases unmatched: 4. In germline, CDR1 is SGHRS, CDR2 YFSETQ. This CDR3 has 16 residues. Time point indicated: newly diagnosed, previously untreated cHL patient sample. Magnetic depletion of unwanted cells isolated CD4+ T cells from thawed PBMCs. Comparison PBMCs came from previously untreated, newly diagnosed classical Hodgkin lymphoma patients. Sequenced by immunoSEQ multiplex PCR; TCRdb stores in-frame clones only, minus some. In the table there are under 35,000 clones, about 89% of which are singletons.

The TCR was taken from a human donor with classical Hodgkin lymphoma. Sequences were obtained from CD4+ T cells from blood. The chain employs TRBV5-1 and TRBJ2-5; 12 nucleotides agree with TRBD2. The CDR3 protein is CASSFSTSGGQETQYF. The CDR3 region has the DNA TGCGCCAGCAGCTTCAGCACTAGCGGGGGGCAAGAGACCCAGTACTTC.